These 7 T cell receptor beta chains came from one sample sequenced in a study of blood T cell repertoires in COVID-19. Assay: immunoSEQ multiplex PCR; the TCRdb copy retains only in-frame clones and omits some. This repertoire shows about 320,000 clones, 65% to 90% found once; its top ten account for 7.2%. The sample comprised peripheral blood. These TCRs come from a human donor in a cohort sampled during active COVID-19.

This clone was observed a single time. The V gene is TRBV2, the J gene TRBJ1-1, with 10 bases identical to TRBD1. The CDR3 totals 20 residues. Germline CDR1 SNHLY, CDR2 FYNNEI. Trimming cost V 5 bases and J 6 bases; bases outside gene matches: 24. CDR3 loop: CASSNDRDRGIPIERAEAFF. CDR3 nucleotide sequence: TGTGCCAGCAGTAACGACCGGGACAGGGGTATCCCCATAGAAAGGGCTGAAGCTTTCTTT.

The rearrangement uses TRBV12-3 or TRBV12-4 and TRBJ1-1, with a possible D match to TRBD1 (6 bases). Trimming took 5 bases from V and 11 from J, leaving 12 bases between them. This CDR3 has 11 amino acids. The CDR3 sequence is CASSLEGGAFF. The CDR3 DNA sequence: TGTGCCAGCAGTCTCGAGGGGGGGGCTTTCTTT.

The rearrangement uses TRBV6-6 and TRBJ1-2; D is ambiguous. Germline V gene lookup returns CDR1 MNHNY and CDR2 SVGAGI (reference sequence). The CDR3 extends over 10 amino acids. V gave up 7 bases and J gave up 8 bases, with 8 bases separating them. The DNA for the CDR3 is TGTGCCAGCAAAAAGCGGGGCTACACCTTC. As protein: CASKKRGYTF.

This CDR3 reads CASSLAGTSGFQETQYF. The CDR3 nucleotides are TGTGCCAGCAGCTTAGCCGGGACTAGCGGATTCCAAGAGACCCAGTACTTC. The chain is built from TRBV7-9 and TRBJ2-5; 11 bases agree with TRBD2. The V gene's germline CDR1 is SEHNR and CDR2 FQNEAQ (reference sequence). The CDR3 is 17 amino acids. V was pared by 0 bases and J by 1 base, with 4 bases of the junction left unmatched.

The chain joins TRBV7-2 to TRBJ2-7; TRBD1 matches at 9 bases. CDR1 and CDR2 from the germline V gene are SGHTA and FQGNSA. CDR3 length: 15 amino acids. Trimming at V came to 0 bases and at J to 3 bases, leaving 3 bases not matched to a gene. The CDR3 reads CASSLAETGGYEQYF. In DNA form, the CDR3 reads TGTGCCAGCAGCTTAGCGGAGACAGGGGGCTACGAGCAGTACTTC.

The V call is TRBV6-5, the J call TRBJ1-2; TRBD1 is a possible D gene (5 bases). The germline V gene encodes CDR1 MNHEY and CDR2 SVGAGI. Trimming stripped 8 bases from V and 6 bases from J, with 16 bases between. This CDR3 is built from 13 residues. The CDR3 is CASQPGLNNGYTF. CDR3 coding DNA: TGTGCCAGCCAACCGGGACTGAATAATGGCTACACCTTC.

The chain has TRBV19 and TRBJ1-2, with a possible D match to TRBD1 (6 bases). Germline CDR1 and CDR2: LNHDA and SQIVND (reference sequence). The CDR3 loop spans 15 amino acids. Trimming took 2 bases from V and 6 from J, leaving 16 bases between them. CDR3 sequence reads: CASSIQQGFNDGYTF. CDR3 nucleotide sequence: TGTGCCAGTAGTATACAACAGGGTTTCAATGATGGCTACACCTTC.